Given below is one T cell receptor (beta chain) in context. The target antigen is unknown. The CDR3 covers 14 residues. The germline V gene has CDR1 LNHDA and CDR2 SQIVND (reference sequence). V trimming: 2 bases; J trimming: 4 bases; junction bases outside the gene matches: 3. The sample belongs to a study of cytomegalovirus exposure and HLA in healthy donors. Findings and limits, study-wide: TRBV6-2, TRBV6-3 and other indistinguishable V segments were excluded.

The PCR made use of 60 Vbeta and 13 Jbeta primers. Generated by immunoSEQ multiplex PCR, the TCRdb table keeps only in-frame clones and is missing some. The sample lists some 170,000 clones; 77% were seen once. The sample was PBMCs. The source of this sequence is a woman aged 25 to 39 in good health and CMV-seronegative. The rearrangement uses TRBV19 and TRBJ2-3; the match to TRBD2 covers 7 bases. In DNA form, the CDR3 reads TGTGCCAGTAGTATAAGACTAGCCCCAGATACGCAGTATTTT. Translating it yields CASSIRLAPDTQYF. The variable domain in full, completed from reference TRBV19 and TRBJ2-3, reads DGGITQSPKYLFRKEGQNVTLSCEQNLNHDAMYWYRQDPGQGLRLIYYSQIVNDFQKGDIAEGYSVSREKKESFPLTVTSAQKNPTAFYLCASSIRLAPDTQYFGPGTRLTVL.